One sample yielded the 10 T cell receptor beta chains listed below, sequenced in a study of T cell responses to AZD1222 COVID-19 vaccine. Clones were sequenced by immunoSEQ multiplex PCR, and TCRdb holds only the in-frame ones, with some missing. The sample yields about 99,000 clones, around 87% seen once. Sequencing used peripheral blood, obtained on day 0 of AZD1222 vaccination. These receptors all stem from an adult in good health.

The J gene is TRBJ1-2, the V gene TRBV18; 10 nucleotides line up with TRBD1. Trimming cost V 4 bases and J 4 bases; bases outside gene matches: 6. There are 15 residues in the CDR3. Germline CDR1 is KGHSH and CDR2 is LQKENI. CDR3 sequence (DNA): TGTGCCAGCTCACTACAGACAGGGGGCACCTATGGCTACACCTTC. Protein product: CASSLQTGGTYGYTF.

This clone came up once. J is TRBJ2-3 and V is TRBV2; D gene ambiguous. The V end was cut by 4 bases, the J end by 6 bases, with 11 bases between. From germline, CDR1 is SNHLY and CDR2 FYNNEI. The CDR3 runs 13 residues. The CDR3 sequence: CASSAVPPDTQYF. CDR3 coding DNA: TGTGCCAGCAGTGCCGTACCTCCGGATACGCAGTATTTT.

The chain couples TRBV7-3 to TRBJ2-5; 7 bases are shared with TRBD1. CDR1 SGHTA and CDR2 FQGTGA come from the germline V gene. CDR3 length: 15 residues. The V and J ends lost 5 bases and 2 bases, in that order; junction bases with no gene match: 8. This CDR3 is CASSTNRGRQETQYF. Here the CDR3 DNA reads TGTGCCAGCAGCACTAACAGGGGTCGGCAAGAGACCCAGTACTTC.

The V and J genes are TRBV11-2 and TRBJ2-7; D unresolved. V was cut by 5 bases and J by 7 bases, with 12 bases left in between. Germline V gene lookup returns CDR1 SGHAT and CDR2 FQNNGV. This CDR3 is built from 12 residues. The CDR3 nucleotides are TGTGCCAGCAGCCTCCCTACGGGTGAGCAGTACTTC. This gives the protein CASSLPTGEQYF.

The chain employs TRBV6-1 and TRBJ1-5, with 8 nucleotides matching TRBD1. Trimming took 1 base from V and 4 from J; bases not matched to a gene: 0. The CDR3 sequence is 14 residues long. CDR1 is MNHNS and CDR2 is SASEGT in the germline V gene. The CDR3 loop reads CASSEGTGNQPQHF. DNA of the CDR3: TGTGCCAGCAGTGAAGGGACAGGGAATCAGCCCCAGCATTTT.

This chain links TRBV6-2 or TRBV6-3 with TRBJ2-3; D gene unclear. Germline CDR1 and CDR2: MNHEY and SVGEGT. The CDR3 loop spans 17 amino acids. Trimming cost V 0 bases and J 6 bases, with 19 bases left between them. The CDR3 spells CASSYSQHPLRQDTQYF. DNA for the CDR3: TGTGCCAGCAGTTACTCGCAACATCCCCTCCGGCAGGATACGCAGTATTTT.

On this clone: Other DNA sequences in this specimen translate into the identical CDR3. The rearrangement joins TRBV5-1 to TRBJ2-1; D might be TRBD2 (6 bases). Germline assignment: CDR1 SGHRS and CDR2 YFSETQ. This CDR3 is 14 amino acids long. V was shortened by 2 bases and J by 1 base, with 7 bases between the two germline ends. The CDR3 DNA reads TGCGCCAGCAGCTTTAGCGGTTCCTACAATGAGCAGTTCTTC. This translates into CASSFSGSYNEQFF.

This clone was detected a few times. The chain couples TRBV6-5 to TRBJ2-2; the D is unclear. CDR1 and CDR2 (germline): MNHEY, SVGAGI. V lost 0 bases, J lost 4 bases, and 3 bases lay in between. This CDR3 is 13 amino acids long. The CDR3 nucleotides are TGTGCCAGCAGTTACTCCTCCACCGGGGAGCTGTTTTTT. Translating gives CASSYSSTGELFF.

The chain has TRBV29-1 and TRBJ2-1; D might be TRBD1 or TRBD2, each matching 5 bases. Germline V gene sequence: CDR1 SQVTM, CDR2 ANQGSEA. The germline V and J ends were trimmed by 4 bases and 8 bases, with 21 bases remaining between them. The CDR3 length is 15 residues. The CDR3 sequence is CSVGGPTDSRDEQFF. The CDR3 DNA sequence: TGCAGCGTTGGAGGGCCCACAGACAGCAGGGATGAGCAGTTCTTC.

The genes are TRBV6-6 and TRBJ2-7; 11 nucleotides match TRBD1. The CDR3 is 13 residues long. Germline V gives CDR1 MNHNY, CDR2 SVGAGI (reference sequence). V was pared by 5 bases and J by 12 bases, with 9 bases of the junction left unmatched. CDR3 loop: CASSPGQGVSMYF. The CDR3 DNA sequence: TGTGCCAGCAGTCCGGGACAGGGGGTTAGTATGTACTTC.